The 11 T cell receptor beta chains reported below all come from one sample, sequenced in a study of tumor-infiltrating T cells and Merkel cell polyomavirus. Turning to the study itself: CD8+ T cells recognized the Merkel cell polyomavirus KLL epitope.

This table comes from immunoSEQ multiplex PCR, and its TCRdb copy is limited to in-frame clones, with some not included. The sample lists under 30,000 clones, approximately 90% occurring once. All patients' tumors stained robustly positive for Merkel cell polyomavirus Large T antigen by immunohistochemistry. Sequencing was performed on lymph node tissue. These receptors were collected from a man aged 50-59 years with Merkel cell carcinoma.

The CDR3 is CASKGTSALVEDTQYF. The CDR3 nucleotides read TGTGCCAGTAAGGGGACTAGCGCTCTGGTCGAGGATACGCAGTATTTT. J is TRBJ2-3 and V is TRBV19, with 10 bases that match TRBD2. Losses at the gene ends were 7 bases for V and 6 bases for J; bases not matched to a gene: 13. The CDR3 is 16 amino acids. The germline CDR1 and CDR2 sequences are LNHDA and SQIVND (reference sequence).

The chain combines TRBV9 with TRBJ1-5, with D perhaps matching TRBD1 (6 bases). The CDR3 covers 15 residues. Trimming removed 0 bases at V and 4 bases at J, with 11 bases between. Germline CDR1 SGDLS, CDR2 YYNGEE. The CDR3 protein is CASSVDGTLNQPQHF. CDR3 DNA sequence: TGTGCCAGCAGCGTAGATGGGACACTAAATCAGCCCCAGCATTTT.

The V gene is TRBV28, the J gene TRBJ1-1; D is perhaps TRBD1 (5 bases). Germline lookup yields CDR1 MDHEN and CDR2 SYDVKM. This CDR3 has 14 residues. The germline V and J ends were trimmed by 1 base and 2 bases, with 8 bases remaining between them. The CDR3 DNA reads TGTGCCAGCAGTTTATTTGACAGAAACACTGAAGCTTTCTTT. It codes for CASSLFDRNTEAFF.

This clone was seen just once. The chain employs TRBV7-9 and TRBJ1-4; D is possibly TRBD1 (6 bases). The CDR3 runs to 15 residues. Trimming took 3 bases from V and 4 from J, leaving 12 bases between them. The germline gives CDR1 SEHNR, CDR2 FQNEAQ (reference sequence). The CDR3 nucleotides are TGTGCCAGCAGCTTGATACGGGACAATAATGAAAAACTGTTTTTT. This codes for CASSLIRDNNEKLFF. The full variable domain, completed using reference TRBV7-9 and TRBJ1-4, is DTGVSQNPRHKITKRGQNVTFRCDPISEHNRLYWYRQTLGQGPEFLTYFQNEAQLEKSRLLSDRFSAERPKGSFSTLEIQRTEQGDSAMYLCASSLIRDNNEKLFFGSGTQLSVL.

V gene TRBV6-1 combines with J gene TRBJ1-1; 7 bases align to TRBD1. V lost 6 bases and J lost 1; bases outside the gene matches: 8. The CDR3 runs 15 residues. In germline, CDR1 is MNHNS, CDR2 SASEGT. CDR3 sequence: CASRALQGGNTEAFF. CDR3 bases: TGTGCCAGCAGGGCGCTTCAGGGGGGGAACACTGAAGCTTTCTTT.

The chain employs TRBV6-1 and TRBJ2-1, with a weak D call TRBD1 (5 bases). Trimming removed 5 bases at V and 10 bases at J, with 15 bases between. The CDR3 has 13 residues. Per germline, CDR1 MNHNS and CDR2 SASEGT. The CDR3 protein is CASSRTRVAEQFF. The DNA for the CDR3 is TGTGCCAGCAGTCGGACAAGGGTGGCCGAGCAGTTCTTC.

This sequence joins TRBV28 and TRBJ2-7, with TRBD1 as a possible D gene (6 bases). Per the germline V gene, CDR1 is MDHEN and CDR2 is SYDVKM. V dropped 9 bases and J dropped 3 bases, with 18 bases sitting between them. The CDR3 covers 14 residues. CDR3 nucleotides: TGTGCCAGTACCCGCCGGGACACCCTCTACGAGCAGTACTTC. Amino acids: CASTRRDTLYEQYF.

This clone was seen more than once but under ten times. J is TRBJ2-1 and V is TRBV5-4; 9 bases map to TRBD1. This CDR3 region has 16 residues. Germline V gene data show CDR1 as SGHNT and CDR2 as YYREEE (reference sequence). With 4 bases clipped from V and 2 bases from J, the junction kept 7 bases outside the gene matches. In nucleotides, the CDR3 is TGTGCCAGCAGCATGGACAGGGGAGCCACCTACAATGAGCAGTTCTTC. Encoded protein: CASSMDRGATYNEQFF.

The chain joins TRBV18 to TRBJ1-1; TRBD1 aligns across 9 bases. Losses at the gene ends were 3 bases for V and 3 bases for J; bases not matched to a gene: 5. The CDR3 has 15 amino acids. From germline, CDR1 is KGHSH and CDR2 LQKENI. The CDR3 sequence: CASSPATGGDTEAFF. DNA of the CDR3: TGTGCCAGCTCACCCGCGACAGGGGGGGACACTGAAGCTTTCTTT.

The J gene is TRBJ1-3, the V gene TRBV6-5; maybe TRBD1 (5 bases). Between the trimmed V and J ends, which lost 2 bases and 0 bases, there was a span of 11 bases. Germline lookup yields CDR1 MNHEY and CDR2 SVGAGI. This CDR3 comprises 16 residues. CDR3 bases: TGTGCCAGCAGTTACCGACAGCTCCCCTCTGGAAACACCATATATTTT. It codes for CASSYRQLPSGNTIYF.

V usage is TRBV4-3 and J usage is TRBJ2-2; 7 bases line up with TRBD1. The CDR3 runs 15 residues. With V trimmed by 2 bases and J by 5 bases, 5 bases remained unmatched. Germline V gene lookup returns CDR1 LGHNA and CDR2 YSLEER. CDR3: CASSQSDRLTGELFF. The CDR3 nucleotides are TGCGCCAGCAGCCAATCGGACAGGTTAACCGGGGAGCTGTTTTTT.